This T cell receptor (beta chain) was recorded in a study of blood T cell repertoires in COVID-19. As for the study in general: Whether acute or convalescent, the COVID-19 samples came from the United States, Italy and Spain. PBMCs, B-cell-depleted T cells, or T cells provided the cDNA or gDNA that made up the material.

Source study methods: Counts of nucleated cells, estimated from reference gene primer amplification, were obtained. Method: immunoSEQ multiplex PCR; TCRdb's copy keeps in-frame clones and lacks some. That table furnishes V, J and clone size, whereas the DNA furnished D and trimming. The sample includes under 350,000 clones, around 86% of them seen just once. Germline CDR1 is KGHDR and CDR2 is SFDVKD. The CDR3 sequence is 15 residues long. The ends lost 2 bases at V and 0 bases at J; junction bases unmatched: 2. The rearrangement links TRBV24-1 to TRBJ1-2, with 7 bases that match TRBD1. Input material: peripheral blood. The TCR was taken from a man younger than 30 with active or convalescent COVID-19. CDR3 coding DNA: TGTGCCACCAGTGATTCCGGACAGGCTAACTATGGCTACACCTTC. Its protein product is CATSDSGQANYGYTF.